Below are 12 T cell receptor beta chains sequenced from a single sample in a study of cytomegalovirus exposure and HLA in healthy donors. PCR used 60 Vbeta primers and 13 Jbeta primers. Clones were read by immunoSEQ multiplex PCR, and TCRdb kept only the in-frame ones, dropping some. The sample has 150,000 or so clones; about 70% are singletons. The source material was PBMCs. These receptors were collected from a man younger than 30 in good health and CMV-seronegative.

The CDR3 DNA reads TGTGCCAGTAGTCGGACTAGCGGGGCTGAAGATACGCAGTATTTT. It is translated as CASSRTSGAEDTQYF. The chain carries TRBV19 and TRBJ2-3; TRBD2 matches 12 bases. V was pared by 5 bases and J by 5 bases, with 5 bases of the junction left unmatched. Germline V gives CDR1 LNHDA, CDR2 SQIVND (reference sequence). CDR3 length: 15 residues.

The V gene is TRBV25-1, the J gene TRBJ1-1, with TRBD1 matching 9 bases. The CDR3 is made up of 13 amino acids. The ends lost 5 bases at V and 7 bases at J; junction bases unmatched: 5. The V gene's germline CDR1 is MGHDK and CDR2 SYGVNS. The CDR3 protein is CASSPGQGVEAFF. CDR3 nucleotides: TGTGCCAGCAGTCCGGGACAGGGAGTTGAAGCTTTCTTT.

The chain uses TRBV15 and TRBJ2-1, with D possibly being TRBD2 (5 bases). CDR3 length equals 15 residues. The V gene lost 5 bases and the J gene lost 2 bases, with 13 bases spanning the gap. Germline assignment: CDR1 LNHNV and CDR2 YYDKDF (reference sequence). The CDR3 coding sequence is TGTGCCACCAGCCAGGAGGAACTAACCTACAATGAGCAGTTCTTC. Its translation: CATSQEELTYNEQFF.

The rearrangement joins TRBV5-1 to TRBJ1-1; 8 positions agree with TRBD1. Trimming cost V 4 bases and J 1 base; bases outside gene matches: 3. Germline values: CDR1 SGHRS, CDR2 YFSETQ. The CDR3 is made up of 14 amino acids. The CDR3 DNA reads TGCGCCAGCAGCGAGACAGGGGCGAACACTGAAGCTTTCTTT. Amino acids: CASSETGANTEAFF.

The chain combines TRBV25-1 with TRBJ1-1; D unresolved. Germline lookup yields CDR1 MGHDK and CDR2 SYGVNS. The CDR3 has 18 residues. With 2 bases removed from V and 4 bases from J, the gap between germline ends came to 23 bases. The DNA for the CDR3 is TGTGCCAGCAGTGAACTAGATACCGGACGTAAAGCGGGCACTGAAGCTTTCTTT. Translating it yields CASSELDTGRKAGTEAFF.

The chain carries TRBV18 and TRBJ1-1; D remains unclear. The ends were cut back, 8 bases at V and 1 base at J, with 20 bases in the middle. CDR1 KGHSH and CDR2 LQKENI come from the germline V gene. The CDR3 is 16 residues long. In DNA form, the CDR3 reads TGTGCCAGCCACCCTCCGACTCGTCGACCGAACACTGAAGCTTTCTTT. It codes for CASHPPTRRPNTEAFF.

The CDR3 spells CASSLGSRRGVTKQTYNEQFF. CDR3 DNA sequence: TGTGCCAGCAGCTTAGGGTCACGGCGGGGGGTTACGAAACAGACCTACAATGAGCAGTTCTTC. The rearrangement uses TRBV7-8 and TRBJ2-1; 8 nucleotides match TRBD2. There are 21 residues in the CDR3. The ends lost 1 base at V and 2 bases at J; junction bases unmatched: 19. From germline, CDR1 is SGHVS and CDR2 FQNEAQ.

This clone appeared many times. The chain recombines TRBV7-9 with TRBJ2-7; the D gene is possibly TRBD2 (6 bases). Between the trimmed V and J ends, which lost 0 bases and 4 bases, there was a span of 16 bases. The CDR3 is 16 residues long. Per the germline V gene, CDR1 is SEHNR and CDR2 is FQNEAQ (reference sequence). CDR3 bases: TGTGCCAGCAGCTTAGCGCTCGGGGGAGTCCCGTACGAGCAGTACTTC. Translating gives CASSLALGGVPYEQYF.

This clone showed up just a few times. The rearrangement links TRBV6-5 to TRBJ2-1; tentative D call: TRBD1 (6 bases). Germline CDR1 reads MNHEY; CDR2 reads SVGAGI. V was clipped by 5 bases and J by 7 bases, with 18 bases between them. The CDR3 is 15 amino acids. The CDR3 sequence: CASSVDNRAGNEQFF. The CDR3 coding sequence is TGTGCCAGCAGTGTTGACAACAGGGCTGGTAATGAGCAGTTCTTC.

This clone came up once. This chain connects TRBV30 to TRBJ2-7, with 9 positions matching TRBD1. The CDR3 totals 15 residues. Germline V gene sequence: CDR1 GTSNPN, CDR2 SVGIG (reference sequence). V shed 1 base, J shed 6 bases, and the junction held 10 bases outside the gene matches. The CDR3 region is CAWSGLSGTGFEQYF. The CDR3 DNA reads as TGTGCCTGGAGTGGCCTCTCCGGGACAGGGTTCGAGCAGTACTTC.

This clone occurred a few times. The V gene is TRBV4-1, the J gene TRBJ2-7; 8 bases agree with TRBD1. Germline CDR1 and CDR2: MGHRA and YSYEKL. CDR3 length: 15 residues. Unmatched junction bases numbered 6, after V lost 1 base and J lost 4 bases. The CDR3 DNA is TGCGCCAGCAGCCAAGTGGGGACAGGACCATACGAGCAGTACTTC. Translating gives CASSQVGTGPYEQYF.

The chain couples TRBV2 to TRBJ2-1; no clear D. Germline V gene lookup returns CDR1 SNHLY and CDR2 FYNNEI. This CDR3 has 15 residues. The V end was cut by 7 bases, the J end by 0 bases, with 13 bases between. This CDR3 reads CASMELENSYNEQFF. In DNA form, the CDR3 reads TGTGCCAGCATGGAGCTAGAAAACTCCTACAATGAGCAGTTCTTC.